The 16 T cell receptor beta chains given below trace back to one sample, sequenced in a study of shared T cell receptors in the human thymus. Profiling relied on immunoSEQ multiplex PCR, and the TCRdb table lists in-frame clones only, not all of them. The sample records some 700,000 clones, 80% to 90% being singletons. These same data were also listed under a study on human thymus T cells.

Sequenced input: thymocytes. The receptor set was obtained from a girl under three years old with a congenital heart defect.

This clone has just a few counts. This sequence joins TRBV28 and TRBJ1-5, with 10 positions matching TRBD1. The CDR3 has 14 amino acids. The J segment lost 2 bases and the V segment lost 11 bases, leaving 6 bases of the junction unmatched. Germline V gives CDR1 MDHEN, CDR2 SYDVKM. CDR3 sequence (DNA): TGTGCCGCCCGGACAGGGGGGGGCAATCAGCCCCAGCATTTT. Translating it yields CAARTGGGNQPQHF.

This chain uses TRBV11-2 with TRBJ2-3; D might be TRBD2 (6 bases). CDR3 length: 12 amino acids. V gave up 5 bases and J gave up 10 bases, with 13 bases separating them. Germline V CDR1 and CDR2: SGHAT, FQNNGV. The chain's CDR3 is CASSGVGRSQYF. The CDR3 coding sequence is TGTGCCAGCAGCGGCGTGGGGAGGTCGCAGTATTTT. The whole variable domain, remainder taken from reference TRBV11-2 and TRBJ2-3, is EAGVAQSPRYKIIEKRQSVAFWCNPISGHATLYWYQQILGQGPKLLIQFQNNGVVDDSQLPKDRFSAERLKGVDSTLKIQPAKLEDSAVYLCASSGVGRSQYFGPGTRLTVL.

The gene calls are TRBV6-1 and TRBJ2-3; D may be TRBD1 (6 bases). The germline gives CDR1 MNHNS, CDR2 SASEGT. V lost 6 bases and J lost 6, with 13 bases in between. The CDR3 runs to 13 residues. CDR3 DNA: TGTGCCAGCAGATGCACAGGGTCCGATACGCAGTATTTT. Its protein product is CASRCTGSDTQYF.

The chain is built from TRBV5-1 and TRBJ2-5; weak D call: TRBD1 (6 bases). Trimming removed 6 bases at V and 5 bases at J, with 20 bases between. The CDR3 is made up of 15 amino acids. Per the germline V gene, CDR1 is SGHRS and CDR2 is YFSETQ. Here the CDR3 DNA reads TGCGCCAGCACCCCTGCTTTAGGGACAAAGGAGACCCAGTACTTC. Translation gives CASTPALGTKETQYF.

The chain couples TRBV6-5 to TRBJ1-6; perhaps TRBD1 as D (6 bases). Trimming removed 5 bases from V and 7 bases from J, with 6 bases in between. The CDR3 loop spans 12 amino acids. Germline V gene sequence: CDR1 MNHEY, CDR2 SVGAGI. This chain's CDR3 is CASSDRNSPLHF. The CDR3 coding sequence is TGTGCCAGCAGTGACAGGAATTCACCCCTCCACTTT.

The chain is built from TRBV18 and TRBJ1-3, with TRBD1 matching 9 bases. CDR3 length: 15 amino acids. Germline lookup yields CDR1 KGHSH and CDR2 LQKENI. With 6 bases clipped from V and 4 bases from J, the junction kept 7 bases outside the gene matches. The CDR3 protein is CASSPNRGLGNTIYF. As DNA, the CDR3 is TGTGCCAGCTCCCCCAACAGGGGGCTAGGAAACACCATATATTTT.

The rearrangement uses TRBV10-2 and TRBJ2-7; 7 nucleotides line up with TRBD1. CDR1 and CDR2 (germline): WSHSY, SAAADI. Trimming took 5 bases from V and 5 from J; bases not matched to a gene: 6. The CDR3 extends over 13 amino acids. The CDR3 spells CASSSRGSNEQYF. The CDR3 DNA sequence: TGCGCCAGCAGTAGCAGGGGGTCCAACGAGCAGTACTTC.

The chain has TRBV13 and TRBJ2-4; 12 bases map to TRBD2. Germline trimming cut 3 bases from V and 0 bases from J; bases unmatched to any gene: 9. Per the germline V gene, CDR1 is PRHDT and CDR2 is FYEKMQ (reference sequence). This CDR3 spans 19 amino acids. The CDR3 region has the DNA TGTGCCAGCAGCTTCCGGACTAGCGGGGACTACGTAGCCAAAAACATTCAGTACTTC. It translates to CASSFRTSGDYVAKNIQYF.

The gene calls are TRBV5-6 and TRBJ1-2; TRBD1 aligns across 10 bases. Losses at the gene ends were 4 bases for V and 5 bases for J; bases not matched to a gene: 5. There are 14 residues in the CDR3. From germline, CDR1 is SGHDT and CDR2 YYEEEE. The CDR3 bases are TGTGCCAGCAGCCCCGGGACAGGGGTGTATGGCTACACCTTC. This codes for CASSPGTGVYGYTF.

The gene calls are TRBV7-9 and TRBJ1-6, with D perhaps matching TRBD1 (6 bases). V lost 4 bases to trimming and J lost 0 bases, with 10 bases between them. Germline V CDR1 and CDR2: SEHNR, FQNEAQ (reference sequence). There are 16 residues in the CDR3. The CDR3 sequence is CASSSRQVSYNSPLHF. The CDR3 DNA reads TGTGCCAGCAGCTCCCGACAGGTCTCCTATAATTCACCCCTCCACTTT.

The chain recombines TRBV7-9 with TRBJ1-2; tentatively, D is TRBD1 (6 bases). The CDR3 length is 15 residues. CDR1 is SEHNR and CDR2 is FQNEAQ in the germline V gene (reference sequence). V was trimmed by 3 bases and J by 7 bases, leaving 18 bases between them. The CDR3 loop reads CASSFWGHAGGGYTF. The CDR3 DNA reads as TGTGCCAGCAGCTTTTGGGGGCATGCGGGGGGTGGCTACACCTTC.

This sequence joins TRBV19 and TRBJ2-7, with D maybe TRBD1 (5 bases). The CDR3 has 16 residues. V lost 8 bases and J lost 3, with 23 bases in between. Germline CDR1 reads LNHDA; CDR2 reads SQIVND (reference sequence). CDR3 DNA sequence: TGTGCCAGTGCCCGGAGTTTCGGCAGGGTGGTCTACGAGCAGTACTTC. Amino acid sequence: CASARSFGRVVYEQYF.

V usage is TRBV6-5 and J usage is TRBJ2-3, with D possibly matching TRBD2 (5 bases). V lost 2 bases to trimming and J lost 2 bases, with 11 bases between them. This CDR3 comprises 15 residues. The germline gives CDR1 MNHEY, CDR2 SVGAGI. The CDR3 sequence is CASSYTGWDTDTQYF. The CDR3 DNA reads as TGTGCCAGCAGTTACACGGGGTGGGACACAGATACGCAGTATTTT.

The chain employs TRBV19 and TRBJ1-2; 9 positions match TRBD1. In germline, CDR1 is LNHDA, CDR2 SQIVND (reference sequence). V gave up 5 bases and J gave up 9 bases; unmatched junction bases: 10. The CDR3 runs to 14 residues. CDR3 nucleotide sequence: TGTGCCAGTAGTCCCCGGACAGGGGCCAGGAGCTACACCTTC. Translating gives CASSPRTGARSYTF.

The V call is TRBV13, the J call TRBJ1-2; tentative D call: TRBD1 (6 bases). The V end lost 2 bases, the J end lost 12 bases, and 13 bases lay between the germline ends. The CDR3 covers 12 residues. Germline CDR1 PRHDT, CDR2 FYEKMQ (reference sequence). The CDR3, as DNA: TGTGCCAGCAGCTTATTCTGGGGGCCAAACACCTTC. This translates into CASSLFWGPNTF.

This chain links TRBV6-1 with TRBJ2-7, with D possibly matching TRBD2 (5 bases). Between the trimmed V and J ends, which lost 0 bases and 9 bases, there was a span of 12 bases. CDR1 and CDR2 (germline): MNHNS, SASEGT. This CDR3 is built from 13 residues. CDR3 amino acids: CASSEADSAGQYF. The CDR3 region has the DNA TGTGCCAGCAGTGAAGCGGACTCCGCGGGGCAGTACTTC.